The clone carrying this TCR beta chain turned up a few times. These data come from a study of cytomegalovirus exposure and HLA in healthy donors. The study ran its PCR with 60 Vbeta and 13 Jbeta primers. Only in-frame clones appear in the TCRdb table, and some are missing; sequencing was by immunoSEQ multiplex PCR. The profile shows roughly 180,000 clones, roughly 70% of them singletons. CDR3 length equals 15 residues. V was pared by 1 base and J by 2 bases, with 9 bases between. The germline CDR1 and CDR2 sequences are LNHNV and YYDKDF (reference sequence). The clonotype originates from a male donor in good health and CMV-seronegative. The J gene is TRBJ1-5, the V gene TRBV15; no clear D. The material sequenced was PBMCs. Here the CDR3 reads CATSRAGSRNQPQHF. CDR3 nucleotide sequence: TGTGCCACCAGCAGAGCAGGATCCCGCAATCAGCCCCAGCATTTT.